This T cell receptor (beta chain) is drawn from a study of a mutant IDH1 vaccine in newly diagnosed glioma (dated by TCRdb to the early 2020s). For the wider study: Vaccination began 4-6 weeks after radiotherapy alone, or alongside temozolomide cycles in the chemotherapy-containing groups. For exploratory analyses, approximately 25 treated patients had longitudinal TCRB deep sequencing done wherever samples were available. Of the approximately 35 treated patients, approximately 62% were male and 37.5% were female, and the mean age was 40.4 years. Before enrollment, most patients had been given radiochemotherapy with temozolomide as standard therapy, while the rest had received either radiotherapy alone or temozolomide alone. The week-35 safety follow-up took place at visit V12, and the week-47 end of study took place at visit V13. Peripheral blood was collected at six visits: V03 (baseline), V05, V07, V10, V12 and V13. On the study overall, not on this receptor specifically: Availability determined which PBMC samples were chosen for TCRB deep sequencing. It was noted by the authors that analyses of patient blood samples could not be reproduced owing to sample limitations. Pseudoprogression appeared unrelated to alterations in the top peripheral T cell clonotypes detected by TCRB sequencing. Immune responses induced by the vaccine were seen in 90% to 95% of patients across multiple MHC alleles.

The library relied on the immunoSEQ multiplex PCR assay. The hsTCRB Kit was used according to the manufacturer's protocol to amplify rearranged TCR beta chain sequences. TCRB libraries were sequenced on an Illumina MiSeq. From the authors' description of their analysis: The kit vendor's proprietary platform handled demultiplexing, trimming and gene mapping. TCRdb limited this immuneACCESS table to in-frame rearrangements with V and J called. A share of clones is missing; checked studies link under half to unresolved V genes, and the rest is unexplained. V and J calls and clone size are copied from that table; D and trimming were computed from the DNA. This sample lists about 68,000 clones; less than 90% were detected once. Less than 15% of the sample is in the top ten clones. What the time point label conveys for this sample: week 35, safety follow-up. Each vaccine dose, consisting of 300 ug of a 20-mer mutant IDH1 peptide in Montanide, was administered subcutaneously with topical imiquimod. Eight vaccinations were administered to patients in weeks 1, 3, 5, 7, 11, 15, 19 and 23, corresponding to visits V03 through V10. All donors had newly diagnosed IDH1-mutant astrocytomas of WHO grade 3 or 4 that showed loss of nuclear ATRX. The samples were drawn from NOA16, a multicentre, single-arm, open-label phase I trial in Germany that tested a mutant IDH1 peptide vaccine in humans for the first time. The DNeasy Blood and Tissue Kit was used to extract genomic DNA from EDTA blood for TCRB sequencing.

Its CDR3 holds 15 amino acids, cysteine through phenylalanine. The DNA shown is the 45-base CDR3, in frame from base 1. The trim is 1 base for V and 0 bases for J, with a gap of 9 bases between the germline ends. The germline V gene yields LGHNA for CDR1 and YSLEER for CDR2. Comment on this clone: The antigen it recognizes is unknown. Per-base quality was not reported, and no clone a single base away is much larger than it. Other DNA sequences in this specimen translate into the identical CDR3.

This chain joins TRBV4-3 to TRBJ1-1; perhaps TRBD1 is the D gene, with 5 bases matching. The source of this sequence is a young man with glioma. The input for sequencing was PBMCs, taken from a glioma patient whose treatment included an IDH1 peptide vaccine. The nucleotides read TGCGCCAGCAGCCAAGTTGCGGACATGAACACTGAAGCTTTCTTT. Translated, this is CASSQVADMNTEAFF.